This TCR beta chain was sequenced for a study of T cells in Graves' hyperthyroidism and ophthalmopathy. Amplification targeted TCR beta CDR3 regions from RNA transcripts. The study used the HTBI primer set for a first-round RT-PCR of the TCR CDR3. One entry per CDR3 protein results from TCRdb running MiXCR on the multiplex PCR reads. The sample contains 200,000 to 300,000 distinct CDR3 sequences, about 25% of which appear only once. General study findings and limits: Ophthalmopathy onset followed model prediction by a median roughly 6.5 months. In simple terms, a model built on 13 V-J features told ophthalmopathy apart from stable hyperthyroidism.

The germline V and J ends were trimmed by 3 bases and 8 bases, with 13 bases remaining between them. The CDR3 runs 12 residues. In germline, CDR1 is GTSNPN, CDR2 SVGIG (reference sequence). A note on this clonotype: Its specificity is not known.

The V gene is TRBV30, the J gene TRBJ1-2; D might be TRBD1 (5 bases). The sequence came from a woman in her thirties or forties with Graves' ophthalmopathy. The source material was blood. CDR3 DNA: TGTGCCTGGAGGATAGGGGCGGGAGGCTACACCTTC. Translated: CAWRIGAGGYTF. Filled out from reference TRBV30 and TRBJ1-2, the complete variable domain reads SQTIHQWPATLVQPVGSPLSLECTVEGTSNPNLYWYRQAAGRGLQLLFYSVGIGQISSEVPQNLSASRPQDRQFILSSKKLLLSDSGFYLCAWRIGAGGYTFGSGTRLTVV.